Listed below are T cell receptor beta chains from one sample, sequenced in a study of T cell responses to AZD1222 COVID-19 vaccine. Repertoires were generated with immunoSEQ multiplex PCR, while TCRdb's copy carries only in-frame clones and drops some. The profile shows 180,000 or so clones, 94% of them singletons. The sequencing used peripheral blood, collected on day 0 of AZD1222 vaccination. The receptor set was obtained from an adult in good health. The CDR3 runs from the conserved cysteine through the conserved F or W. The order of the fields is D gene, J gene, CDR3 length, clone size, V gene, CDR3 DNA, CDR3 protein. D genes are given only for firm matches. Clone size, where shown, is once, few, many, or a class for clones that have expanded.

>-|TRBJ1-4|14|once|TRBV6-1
TGTGCCAGCGGTGACAGGCCCCGGGGAGAAAAACTGTTTTTT
CASGDRPRGEKLFF
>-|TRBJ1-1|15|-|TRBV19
TGTGCCAGTAGTAGGCCCGGACACCTAACATATGAAGCTTTCTTT
CASSRPGHLTYEAFF
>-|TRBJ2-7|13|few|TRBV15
TGTGCCACCAGCAGGGTTAGTTGGTACGAGCAGTACTTC
CATSRVSWYEQYF
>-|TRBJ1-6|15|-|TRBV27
TGTGCCAGCAGGTCGGACAACCCGAATAATTCACCCCTCCACTTT
CASRSDNPNNSPLHF
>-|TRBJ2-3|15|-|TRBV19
TGTGCCAGTAGTCCCCTACGGGGCAGCACAGATACGCAGTATTTT
CASSPLRGSTDTQYF
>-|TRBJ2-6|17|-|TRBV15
TGTGCCACCAGCAGAGTATGGGGGGCCACTGGGGCCAACGTCCTGACTTTC
CATSRVWGATGANVLTF
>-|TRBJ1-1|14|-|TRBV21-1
TGTGCCAGCAGCAAACGGCGGAGGACCACTGAAGCTTTCTTT
CASSKRRRTTEAFF
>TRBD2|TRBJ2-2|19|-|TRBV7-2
TGTGCCAGCAGCTTTAACTACCACCGGACTAGCGGGAAAGACGGGGAGCTGTTTTTT
CASSFNYHRTSGKDGELFF
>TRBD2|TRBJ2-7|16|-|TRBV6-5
TGTGCCAGCAGTTACCATGGGAGCGGGAGGATCCACGAGCAGTACTTC
CASSYHGSGRIHEQYF
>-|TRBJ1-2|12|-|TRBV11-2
TGTGCCAGCAAAGGAGGATGGAATGGCTACACCTTC
CASKGGWNGYTF
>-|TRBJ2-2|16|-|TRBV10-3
TGTGCCATCAGTGATCGGGGGAAGGGTATAGGCGGGGAGCTGTTTTTT
CAISDRGKGIGGELFF
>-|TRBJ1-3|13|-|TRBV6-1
TGTGCCAGCAGTGAAGCGCCCGAAAACACCATATATTTT
CASSEAPENTIYF
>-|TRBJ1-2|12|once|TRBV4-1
TGCGCCAGCAGCCAAGACCCCTATGGCTACACCTTC
CASSQDPYGYTF
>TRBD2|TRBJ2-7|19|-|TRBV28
TGTGCCAGCAGTCCATGGACTAGCGGGAGGGTTTATGGCTCCTACGAGCAGTACTTC
CASSPWTSGRVYGSYEQYF
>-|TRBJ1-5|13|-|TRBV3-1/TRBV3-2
TGTGCCAGCAGCGTTGGGGGAAATCAGCCCCAGCATTTT
CASSVGGNQPQHF
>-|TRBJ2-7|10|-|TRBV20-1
TGCAGTGCTAGAGAATACGAGCAGTACTTC
CSAREYEQYF
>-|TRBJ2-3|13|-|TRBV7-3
TGTGCCAGCAGCTTGGACAGCACAGATACGCAGTATTTT
CASSLDSTDTQYF
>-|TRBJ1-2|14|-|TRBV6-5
TGTGCCAGCACTCGGGGCGGGGGGAGTGGAGGCTACACCTTC
CASTRGGGSGGYTF
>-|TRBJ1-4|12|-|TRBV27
TGTGCCAGCGGCAGGGTTGATGAAAAACTGTTTTTT
CASGRVDEKLFF
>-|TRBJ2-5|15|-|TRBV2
TGTGCCAGCAGTTTCCGCCCCCTAGTTCAAGAGACCCAGTACTTC
CASSFRPLVQETQYF
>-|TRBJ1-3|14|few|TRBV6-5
TGTGCCAGCGGGCGTACAGGCTCTGGAAACACCATATATTTT
CASGRTGSGNTIYF
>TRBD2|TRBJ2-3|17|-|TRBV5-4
TGTGCCAGCAGCTTGAACGGGGGGATGGTCGGCACAGATACGCAGTATTTT
CASSLNGGMVGTDTQYF
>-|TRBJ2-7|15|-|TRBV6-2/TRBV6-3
TGTGCCAGCAGTTCCCTCGGGCTAGCTCACTACGAGCAGTACTTC
CASSSLGLAHYEQYF
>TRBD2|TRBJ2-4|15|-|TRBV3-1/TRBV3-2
TGTGCCAGCAGCCAAGTCGACAGCGGGAGGGGCATTCAGTACTTC
CASSQVDSGRGIQYF
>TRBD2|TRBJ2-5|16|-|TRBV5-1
TGCGCCAGCAGCCCGGACCCCACTAGCGACCAAGAGACCCAGTACTTC
CASSPDPTSDQETQYF